The 20 T cell receptor beta chains below come from one sample, sequenced in a study of blood T cell repertoires in COVID-19. Clones were read by immunoSEQ multiplex PCR, and TCRdb kept only the in-frame ones, dropping some. The sample lists about 160,000 clones, around 92% occurring once. The sample taken for sequencing was peripheral blood. The receptors shown here come from a man aged 30 to 39 with COVID-19, enrolled during active disease.

The genes are TRBV5-8 and TRBJ1-4; D remains unclear. The CDR3 is 14 residues long. The germline CDR1 and CDR2 sequences are SGHTS and YDEGEE. V was trimmed by 4 bases and J by 3 bases, leaving 10 bases between them. The CDR3 region has the DNA TGTGCCAGCAGCAAGGAGTTGGCTAATGAAAAACTGTTTTTT. Amino acids: CASSKELANEKLFF.

This chain uses TRBV3-1 (or the pseudogene TRBV3-2) with TRBJ2-2; maybe TRBD1 (5 bases). Trimming left V 5 bases short and J 4 bases short, with 14 bases between. The germline gives CDR1 LGHDT, CDR2 YNNKEL (reference sequence). The CDR3 contains 15 residues. The CDR3: CASSVRQIITGELFF. The CDR3 DNA is TGTGCCAGCAGCGTACGACAGATCATCACCGGGGAGCTGTTTTTT.

The chain couples TRBV24-1 to TRBJ2-3; D remains unclear. Germline CDR1 is KGHDR and CDR2 is SFDVKD. This CDR3 has 14 amino acids. The V and J ends lost 7 bases and 6 bases respectively, with 16 bases between them. The CDR3 DNA reads TGTGCCACCAGCACCTCCGGTTATGTGGATACGCAGTATTTT. Translation: CATSTSGYVDTQYF.

This clone was observed a few times. The gene calls are TRBV7-8 and TRBJ1-6; 7 bases are shared with TRBD1. CDR3 length: 16 amino acids. CDR1 is SGHVS, CDR2 FQNEAQ, per germline. V lost 1 base, J lost 4 bases, and 4 bases stayed unmatched. CDR3 sequence reads: CASSLDGTAYNSPLHF. As DNA, the CDR3 is TGTGCCAGCAGCTTAGATGGGACAGCATATAATTCACCCCTCCACTTT.

This clone has just a few counts. This sequence joins TRBV30 and TRBJ2-1, with unresolved D. Germline CDR1 and CDR2: GTSNPN and SVGIG (reference sequence). V gave up 6 bases and J gave up 4 bases, with 10 bases separating them. The CDR3 extends over 12 amino acids. CDR3 nucleotides: TGTGCCTGCCTGGCGGTTTACAATGAGCAGTTCTTC. It encodes CACLAVYNEQFF.

This sequence joins TRBV7-2 and TRBJ2-7; 9 bases match TRBD1. This CDR3 has 15 residues. The ends lost 4 bases at V and 3 bases at J; junction bases unmatched: 7. CDR1 is SGHTA, CDR2 FQGNSA, per germline. CDR3 sequence (DNA): TGTGCCAGCAGCTCCCGGGACAGGGCGCGCTACGAGCAGTACTTC. Protein sequence: CASSSRDRARYEQYF. Supplemented by reference TRBV7-2 and TRBJ2-7, the full variable domain reads GAGVSQSPSNKVTEKGKDVELRCDPISGHTALYWYRQSLGQGLEFLIYFQGNSAPDKSGLPSDRFSAERTGGSVSTLTIQRTQQEDSAVYLCASSSRDRARYEQYFGPGTRLTVT.

CDR3 amino acids: CASSILGHSGNEQFF. CDR3 bases: TGTGCCAGCAGCATACTGGGACATTCAGGGAATGAGCAGTTCTTC. The rearrangement joins TRBV9 to TRBJ2-1; maybe TRBD1 (6 bases). The germline V and J ends were trimmed by 4 bases and 7 bases, with 18 bases remaining between them. The CDR3 loop spans 15 amino acids. Germline lookup yields CDR1 SGDLS and CDR2 YYNGEE.

CDR3 nucleotide sequence: TGTGCCAGCAGCTTGTATGGGTTGGGGGGGCCCCAGCATTTT. Protein: CASSLYGLGGPQHF. The J gene is TRBJ1-5, the V gene TRBV5-5; D might be TRBD1 (5 bases). The V and J ends lost 1 base and 9 bases respectively, with 14 bases between them. The CDR3 contains 14 residues. Germline CDR1 and CDR2: SGHKS and YYEKEE (reference sequence).

This chain connects TRBV7-6 to TRBJ1-6, with no clear D. Deletions cut 1 base from V and 8 bases from J, with 9 bases between. Germline assignment: CDR1 SGHVS and CDR2 FNYEAQ. The CDR3 covers 14 residues. As DNA, the CDR3 is TGTGCCAGCAGCTTAGAAGAGGAGGATTCACCCCTCCACTTT. Translation gives CASSLEEEDSPLHF.

The chain carries TRBV29-1 and TRBJ1-1, with D hard to call. CDR1 SQVTM and CDR2 ANQGSEA come from the germline V gene. The CDR3 spans 13 residues. V lost 4 bases, J lost 0 bases, and 9 bases lay in between. The CDR3, as DNA: TGCAGCGTTGGGAACAGCATGAACACTGAAGCTTTCTTT. As protein: CSVGNSMNTEAFF.

The chain carries TRBV7-9 and TRBJ1-1, with D possibly matching TRBD1 (5 bases). The V end was cut by 4 bases, the J end by 1 base, with 13 bases between. CDR3 size: 15 residues. CDR1 SEHNR and CDR2 FQNEAQ come from the germline V gene (reference sequence). The CDR3 coding sequence is TGTGCCAGCAGCTGGGGCGGGACGGGGAACACTGAAGCTTTCTTT. It yields the protein CASSWGGTGNTEAFF. Filled out from reference TRBV7-9 and TRBJ1-1, the complete variable domain reads DTGVSQNPRHKITKRGQNVTFRCDPISEHNRLYWYRQTLGQGPEFLTYFQNEAQLEKSRLLSDRFSAERPKGSFSTLEIQRTEQGDSAMYLCASSWGGTGNTEAFFGQGTRLTVV.

This clone has more than one count but fewer than ten. The V gene is TRBV4-2, the J gene TRBJ2-7; D is perhaps TRBD2 (6 bases). CDR1 and CDR2 (germline): LGHNA, YNFKEQ. The CDR3 consists of 16 residues. Deletions cut 2 bases from V and 4 bases from J, with 18 bases between. The CDR3 protein is CASSQSATGRGYEQYF. CDR3 in DNA: TGTGCCAGCAGCCAAAGCGCTACCGGGAGAGGGTACGAGCAGTACTTC.

Written as DNA, the CDR3 is TGTGCCAGCAGACTCGCCCGGGAGTTGGGCGAGCAGTACTTC. It codes for CASRLARELGEQYF. The chain is built from TRBV27 and TRBJ2-7; D might be TRBD2 (6 bases). CDR1 MNHEY and CDR2 SMNVEV come from the germline V gene (reference sequence). The CDR3 spans 14 residues. The V end lost 6 bases, the J end lost 6 bases, and 18 bases lay between the germline ends.

This clone was recorded once. The V call is TRBV5-1, the J call TRBJ1-2, with 7 positions matching TRBD1. This CDR3 comprises 13 residues. Germline trimming cut 4 bases from V and 4 bases from J; bases unmatched to any gene: 4. Per the germline V gene, CDR1 is SGHRS and CDR2 is YFSETQ. CDR3 bases: TGCGCCAGCAGCCCAGGGGGAGCCTATGGCTACACCTTC. Translated, it gives CASSPGGAYGYTF.

J is TRBJ2-2 and V is TRBV27; 10 bases map to TRBD1. The CDR3 has 15 amino acids. Germline loops: CDR1 MNHEY, CDR2 SMNVEV (reference sequence). V was clipped by 3 bases and J by 4 bases; unmatched bases: 2. The CDR3 reads CASSFRQGATGELFF. CDR3 coding DNA: TGTGCCAGCAGTTTTAGACAGGGGGCCACCGGGGAGCTGTTTTTT.

V gene TRBV6-5 combines with J gene TRBJ1-1; 7 nucleotides line up with TRBD1. With V trimmed by 8 bases and J by 6 bases, 12 bases remained unmatched. Germline assignment: CDR1 MNHEY and CDR2 SVGAGI. This CDR3 region has 14 residues. CDR3 protein: CASPDRDTPAEAFF. The CDR3 nucleotides read TGTGCCAGCCCCGACAGGGATACTCCCGCTGAAGCTTTCTTT.

The rearrangement joins TRBV23-1 to TRBJ1-2, with a possible D match to TRBD1 (5 bases). TRBV23-1 is recorded as an ORF, its role being uncertain. The V gene lost 0 bases and the J gene lost 2 bases, with 10 bases spanning the gap. The CDR3 consists of 15 residues. The DNA for the CDR3 is TGCGCCAGCAGTCAATCTGGGGCGCTAAACTATGGCTACACCTTC. This encodes CASSQSGALNYGYTF.

The CDR3 bases are TGTGCCAGCAGCTTGGACAGGGGAAACCTATACGAGCAGTACTTC. Encoded protein: CASSLDRGNLYEQYF. The chain is built from TRBV5-4 and TRBJ2-7; 7 bases agree with TRBD1. The V gene end was trimmed by 0 bases and the J gene end by 4 bases; junction bases not matched to a gene: 7. Per germline, CDR1 SGHNT and CDR2 YYREEE (reference sequence). There are 15 residues in the CDR3.

The chain recombines TRBV4-1 with TRBJ1-2; tentative D call: TRBD1 (6 bases). This CDR3 has 18 amino acids. Trimming cost V 1 base and J 8 bases, with 26 bases left between them. Germline V CDR1 and CDR2: MGHRA, YSYEKL. In DNA form, the CDR3 reads TGCGCCAGCAGCCAAGGAGGGAAGTGGAATAGGGGGATTGGCGGCTACACCTTC. Protein sequence: CASSQGGKWNRGIGGYTF.

The chain recombines TRBV27 with TRBJ2-3; 11 nucleotides line up with TRBD2. With V trimmed by 6 bases and J by 1 base, 3 bases remained unmatched. The CDR3 spans 15 residues. Germline V CDR1 and CDR2: MNHEY, SMNVEV (reference sequence). The CDR3 loop reads CASSDSGRGTDTQYF. DNA for the CDR3: TGTGCCAGCAGCGATAGCGGGAGGGGCACAGATACGCAGTATTTT.